A selection of T cell receptor beta chains follows, all from one sample in a study of blood T cell repertoires in COVID-19. Profiled with immunoSEQ multiplex PCR; TCRdb holds only in-frame clones, not every one. The sample includes a few hundred thousand clones, 83% of them seen just once. The specimen was peripheral blood. The receptors here all came from a woman between 25 and 40 years old with COVID-19, enrolled during active disease. Both conserved end residues are part of each CDR3. D genes are given only for firm matches. A clone size is listed for some rows: how often the clone was seen (once, few, many), or a class if it is expanded.

>.|.|TRBJ2-2|15|TRBV5-1
CASSRDSINTGELFF
TGCGCCAGCAGCCGGGACTCTATCAACACCGGGGAGCTGTTTTTT
>.|.|TRBJ2-2|13|TRBV7-3
CASSLTGDGELFF
TGTGCCAGCAGCTTAACGGGCGACGGGGAGCTGTTTTTT
>.|TRBD2|TRBJ2-1|18|TRBV11-2
CASSLVAPWMSGDNEQFF
TGTGCCAGCAGCTTAGTTGCGCCCTGGATGAGCGGGGACAATGAGCAGTTCTTC
>.|TRBD1|TRBJ2-3|14|TRBV18
CASSPGQDTDTQYF
TGTGCCAGCTCACCGGGACAGGACACAGATACGCAGTATTTT
>.|TRBD1|TRBJ1-1|13|TRBV19
CASSPGQGAEAFF
TGTGCCAGTAGCCCGGGACAGGGTGCTGAAGCTTTCTTT
>.|TRBD2|TRBJ2-7|15|TRBV5-5
CASRSGLAGGYEQYF
TGTGCCAGCAGATCCGGACTAGCGGGGGGGTACGAGCAGTACTTC
>once|.|TRBJ2-3|12|TRBV5-1
CASSDGGPRRYF
TGCGCCAGCAGCGACGGGGGACCCCGCAGGTATTTT
>.|.|TRBJ1-1|16|TRBV7-9
CASSSHDNLMNTEAFF
TGTGCCAGCAGCTCACACGACAACCTCATGAACACTGAAGCTTTCTTT
>.|.|TRBJ1-2|13|TRBV7-2
CASSPHRGVLYTF
TGTGCCAGCAGCCCCCATCGGGGGGTCCTCTACACCTTC
>.|TRBD1|TRBJ1-1|13|TRBV6-2/TRBV6-3
CASSATGTNEAFF
TGTGCCAGCAGCGCGACAGGGACGAATGAAGCTTTCTTT
>.|.|TRBJ2-5|14|TRBV7-9
CASSSTSLQETQYF
TGTGCCAGCAGCTCGACTAGTTTACAAGAGACCCAGTACTTC
>.|.|TRBJ1-2|15|TRBV5-4
CASSLQGMVRGGYTF
TGTGCCAGCAGCTTGCAGGGCATGGTAAGGGGCGGCTACACCTTC
>.|.|TRBJ1-1|12|TRBV9
CASSVEGSEAFF
TGTGCCAGCAGCGTGGAGGGGTCTGAAGCTTTCTTT
>.|TRBD2|TRBJ2-1|15|TRBV11-2
CASSLGAGGDNEQFF
TGTGCCAGCAGCTTAGGGGCGGGAGGGGACAATGAGCAGTTCTTC
>.|.|TRBJ2-3|16|TRBV5-1
CASSLALSASTDTQYF
TGCGCCAGCAGCTTGGCCCTCAGCGCTAGCACAGATACGCAGTATTTT
>medium-sized|TRBD2|TRBJ2-1|15|TRBV6-4
CASSDTSGSGNEQFF
TGTGCCAGCAGTGACACTAGCGGGAGTGGCAATGAGCAGTTCTTC
>.|TRBD2|TRBJ2-5|14|TRBV2
CASSYSGGQETQYF
TGTGCCAGCAGCTATTCGGGAGGGCAAGAGACCCAGTACTTC
>once|.|TRBJ1-1|10|TRBV7-9
CAWGGTEAFF
TGTGCCTGGGGGGGAACTGAAGCTTTCTTT
>.|.|TRBJ2-6|17|TRBV7-3
CASSLRAGNSGANVLTF
TGTGCCAGCAGCTTAAGGGCCGGAAACTCTGGGGCCAACGTCCTGACTTTC
>.|.|TRBJ1-2|11|TRBV28
CASRESYGYTF
TGTGCCAGCAGGGAGAGCTATGGCTACACCTTC